A selection of T cell receptor beta chains follows, all from one sample in a study of blood T cell repertoires in COVID-19. Here immunoSEQ multiplex PCR was the method, and the copy in TCRdb shows in-frame clones only, minus some. The sample comprises about 190,000 clones, under 85% of which are singletons, and 6% to 7% rests with the top ten. The sample was peripheral blood. Every receptor here comes from a woman aged 40 to 55 with acute or convalescent COVID-19. Both conserved end residues are part of each CDR3. The D gene is left open where the match is weak. Size is stated for part of the rows, as once, few or many counts, or as a class when the clone is expanded.

d_gene: TRBD1; j_gene: TRBJ1-2; abundance: -; v_gene: TRBV9; len: 18; CDR3aa: CASSAQGRGQGGNYGYTF; CDR3nt: TGTGCCAGCAGCGCCCAGGGGAGGGGACAGGGAGGTAACTATGGCTACACCTTC
d_gene: TRBD2; j_gene: TRBJ2-3; abundance: -; v_gene: TRBV5-5; len: 16; CDR3aa: CASSPRTSGVGDTQYF; CDR3nt: TGTGCCAGCAGCCCCCGGACTAGCGGGGTTGGAGATACGCAGTATTTT
d_gene: TRBD2; j_gene: TRBJ2-1; abundance: -; v_gene: TRBV5-1; len: 14; CDR3aa: CASSFLAGGNEQFF; CDR3nt: TGCGCCAGCAGCTTTTTAGCGGGGGGCAATGAGCAGTTCTTC
d_gene: -; j_gene: TRBJ1-2; abundance: -; v_gene: TRBV7-9; len: 12; CDR3aa: CASSLPGYGYTF; CDR3nt: TGTGCCAGCAGCTTACCCGGCTATGGCTACACCTTC
d_gene: -; j_gene: TRBJ2-1; abundance: -; v_gene: TRBV7-2; len: 15; CDR3aa: CASSLESDSSNEQFF; CDR3nt: TGTGCCAGCAGCTTAGAATCGGACAGTAGTAATGAGCAGTTCTTC
d_gene: TRBD1; j_gene: TRBJ2-5; abundance: -; v_gene: TRBV27; len: 14; CDR3aa: CASSLGTGFGTQYF; CDR3nt: TGTGCCAGCAGTTTGGGGACAGGGTTTGGGACCCAGTACTTC
d_gene: TRBD1; j_gene: TRBJ2-7; abundance: -; v_gene: TRBV2; len: 12; CDR3aa: CASGRGSYEQYF; CDR3nt: TGTGCCAGCGGCAGGGGGTCCTACGAGCAGTACTTC
d_gene: -; j_gene: TRBJ2-3; abundance: -; v_gene: TRBV15; len: 16; CDR3aa: CATSRDIMRSTDTQYF; CDR3nt: TGTGCCACCAGCAGAGATATAATGAGGAGCACAGATACGCAGTATTTT
d_gene: TRBD2; j_gene: TRBJ2-7; abundance: -; v_gene: TRBV28; len: 17; CDR3aa: CASTLAGGPGISYEQYF; CDR3nt: TGTGCCAGCACCCTAGCGGGAGGGCCAGGTATCTCCTACGAGCAGTACTTC
d_gene: -; j_gene: TRBJ2-7; abundance: -; v_gene: TRBV15; len: 14; CDR3aa: CATSGGHRIYEQYF; CDR3nt: TGTGCCACCAGCGGGGGACACCGGATCTACGAGCAGTACTTC
d_gene: TRBD2; j_gene: TRBJ2-3; abundance: once; v_gene: TRBV29-1; len: 16; CDR3aa: CSVVGTSGVSTDTQYF; CDR3nt: TGCAGCGTTGTAGGGACTAGCGGAGTAAGCACAGATACGCAGTATTTT
d_gene: -; j_gene: TRBJ2-1; abundance: few; v_gene: TRBV9; len: 15; CDR3aa: CASSDGQGTYNEQFF; CDR3nt: TGTGCCAGCAGCGACGGGCAGGGAACCTACAATGAGCAGTTCTTC
d_gene: TRBD2; j_gene: TRBJ2-3; abundance: -; v_gene: TRBV5-6; len: 14; CDR3aa: CASSSGLAEDTQYF; CDR3nt: TGTGCCAGCAGCTCGGGACTAGCGGAAGATACGCAGTATTTT
d_gene: TRBD2; j_gene: TRBJ2-7; abundance: -; v_gene: TRBV27; len: 15; CDR3aa: CASSVSAGEAYEQYF; CDR3nt: TGTGCCAGCAGTGTCTCAGCGGGAGAGGCCTACGAGCAGTACTTC
d_gene: -; j_gene: TRBJ1-5; abundance: -; v_gene: TRBV19; len: 13; CDR3aa: CASSQQGNQPQHF; CDR3nt: TGTGCCAGTAGTCAACAGGGAAATCAGCCCCAGCATTTT
d_gene: -; j_gene: TRBJ1-5; abundance: few; v_gene: TRBV19; len: 16; CDR3aa: CASSTLRSGKIMSQHF; CDR3nt: TGTGCCAGTAGTACCTTGAGGTCAGGGAAGATAATGTCCCAGCATTTT
d_gene: -; j_gene: TRBJ2-7; abundance: -; v_gene: TRBV7-2; len: 12; CDR3aa: CASSLTRYEQYF; CDR3nt: TGTGCCAGCAGCTTAACCAGGTACGAGCAGTACTTC
d_gene: -; j_gene: TRBJ1-5; abundance: -; v_gene: TRBV13; len: 12; CDR3aa: CASSLSSLPQHF; CDR3nt: TGTGCCAGCAGCTTAAGTAGCCTGCCCCAGCATTTT
d_gene: TRBD2; j_gene: TRBJ2-7; abundance: -; v_gene: TRBV27; len: 15; CDR3aa: CASSPTSSGSYEQYF; CDR3nt: TGTGCCAGCAGTCCGACCTCCAGCGGGAGTTACGAGCAGTACTTC
d_gene: TRBD1; j_gene: TRBJ1-2; abundance: -; v_gene: TRBV2; len: 14; CDR3aa: CASSEFRGNYGYTF; CDR3nt: TGTGCCAGCAGTGAGTTCAGGGGGAACTATGGCTACACCTTC
d_gene: -; j_gene: TRBJ2-7; abundance: -; v_gene: TRBV19; len: 16; CDR3aa: CASSIDPGQGYRSWYF; CDR3nt: TGTGCCAGTAGTATCGACCCCGGGCAGGGTTACCGAAGTTGGTACTTC
d_gene: -; j_gene: TRBJ1-5; abundance: -; v_gene: TRBV20-1; len: 13; CDR3aa: CSASYRINQPQHF; CDR3nt: TGCAGTGCTAGTTACAGGATCAATCAGCCCCAGCATTTT
d_gene: -; j_gene: TRBJ1-1; abundance: -; v_gene: TRBV13; len: 15; CDR3aa: CASSFYDTPWAEAFF; CDR3nt: TGTGCCAGCAGCTTTTACGACACCCCGTGGGCTGAAGCTTTCTTT
d_gene: -; j_gene: TRBJ1-5; abundance: -; v_gene: TRBV28; len: 14; CDR3aa: CASSRVSGNQPQHF; CDR3nt: TGTGCCAGCAGCCGGGTCTCAGGCAATCAGCCCCAGCATTTT
d_gene: TRBD1; j_gene: TRBJ2-1; abundance: once; v_gene: TRBV6-5; len: 14; CDR3aa: CASSPGQGIHEQFF; CDR3nt: TGTGCCAGCAGTCCGGGACAGGGAATCCATGAGCAGTTCTTC
d_gene: TRBD1; j_gene: TRBJ1-6; abundance: -; v_gene: TRBV4-2; len: 19; CDR3aa: CASSQPDYYRGSNNSPLHF; CDR3nt: TGTGCCAGCAGCCAACCCGACTACTACAGGGGTTCGAATAATTCACCCCTCCACTTT
d_gene: -; j_gene: TRBJ2-7; abundance: few; v_gene: TRBV7-9; len: 14; CDR3aa: CASSSRDNKLEQYF; CDR3nt: TGTGCCAGCAGCTCACGGGACAATAAGCTCGAGCAGTACTTC
d_gene: -; j_gene: TRBJ2-7; abundance: -; v_gene: TRBV19; len: 23; CDR3aa: CASSTVLCASSIVRQSPTYEQYF; CDR3nt: -
d_gene: -; j_gene: TRBJ1-1; abundance: few; v_gene: TRBV3-1/TRBV3-2; len: 15; CDR3aa: CASSPSAGLGTEAFF; CDR3nt: TGTGCCAGCAGCCCCAGCGCGGGGCTCGGCACTGAAGCTTTCTTT
d_gene: TRBD1; j_gene: TRBJ2-7; abundance: -; v_gene: TRBV5-5; len: 17; CDR3aa: CASSLGQDNRGPHEQYF; CDR3nt: TGTGCCAGCAGCTTGGGACAAGACAACAGGGGGCCTCACGAGCAGTACTTC
d_gene: -; j_gene: TRBJ1-6; abundance: -; v_gene: TRBV6-5; len: 15; CDR3aa: CASMGMGGLNSPLHF; CDR3nt: TGTGCCAGCATGGGTATGGGAGGGTTGAATTCACCCCTCCACTTT
d_gene: TRBD1; j_gene: TRBJ2-5; abundance: -; v_gene: TRBV19; len: 17; CDR3aa: CASSIGGTGFDQETQYF; CDR3nt: TGTGCCAGTAGTATAGGAGGGACAGGGTTTGACCAAGAGACCCAGTACTTC